Listed below are T cell receptor beta chains from one sample, sequenced in a study of T cell repertoires in cytomegalovirus infection. TCRdb ran MiXCR on the reads and lists one entry per CDR3 protein. The top ten clones hold about a sixth of a sample with approximately 500,000 distinct CDR3 sequences, around 35% of them seen once. Their antigens remain unidentified. Sequences were derived from cultured PBMCs, sampled from culture after CMV antigen stimulation. The receptors stem from a human donor in good health (CMV status not recorded). Some clones in this sample may be carry-over from other donors' samples. Both conserved end residues are part of each CDR3. Each record gives: J gene, V gene, D gene, clone size, CDR3 DNA, CDR3 protein. The D gene is left open where the match is weak. The size entry is marked missing in some rows and otherwise reads once, few, many or a size class.

TRBJ2-2	TRBV12-3/TRBV12-4	NA	few	TGTGCCAGCAGTGGGACTCCTCTGAACACCGGGGAGCTGTTTTTT	CASSGTPLNTGELFF
TRBJ2-3	TRBV28	NA	many	TGTGCCAGCAGTCCGCATAGGGTCACAGATACGCAGTATTTT	CASSPHRVTDTQYF
TRBJ1-1	TRBV7-9	NA	many	TGTGCCAGCAGCCAGTACAGGATACTCAACACTGAAGCTTTCTTT	CASSQYRILNTEAFF
TRBJ2-1	TRBV28	NA	NA	TGTGCCAGCAGAAAGGGGGACGGTGGATACAATGAGCAGTTCTTC	CASRKGDGGYNEQFF
TRBJ2-7	TRBV20-1	TRBD2	NA	TGCAGTGCTAGAGATCCACCGGGGGGTCGGTCCTACGAGCAGTACTTC	CSARDPPGGRSYEQYF
TRBJ1-6	TRBV19	NA	NA	TGTGCCAGTAGTTTCCACCGGGGCCCCGGGTCGGCTAATTCACCCCTCCACTTT	CASSFHRGPGSANSPLHF
TRBJ1-5	TRBV6-1	NA	NA	TGTGCCAGCAGACTAAGCGGGTCATCTAATCAGCCCCAGCATTTT	CASRLSGSSNQPQHF
TRBJ2-2	TRBV10-1	NA	NA	TGCGCCAGCAGTGTTGGTCGGCCTCCCGGGGAGCTGTTTTTT	CASSVGRPPGELFF
TRBJ1-1	TRBV20-1	NA	few	TGCAGTGCTAGCTCCCCACGGGGGGACACTGAAGCTTTCTTT	CSASSPRGDTEAFF
TRBJ1-1	TRBV29-1	NA	NA	TGCAGCGTCCTCCGGGTCTTAGACACTGAAGCTTTCTTT	CSVLRVLDTEAFF